This T cell receptor beta chain was sequenced in a study of cytomegalovirus exposure and HLA in healthy donors. General study points: Indistinguishable V segments such as TRBV6-2 and TRBV6-3 were excluded.

With respect to this clone: Its cognate antigen is unknown.

CDR3 length: 16 residues. With 3 bases clipped from V and 6 bases from J, the junction kept 4 bases outside the gene matches. CDR1 SGHRS and CDR2 YFSETQ come from the germline V gene. Primers included in the PCR were 60 Vbeta and 13 Jbeta primers. Sequenced by immunoSEQ multiplex PCR; TCRdb stores in-frame clones only, minus some. Of 110,000 to 150,000 clones detected, more than 70% appear once; the ten largest clones hold approximately 1.6%. The specimen sequenced was PBMCs. The source is a woman in her thirties or forties in good health and CMV-seronegative. The chain links TRBV5-1 to TRBJ2-1, with 15 bases fitting TRBD2. CDR3 region: CASSSGLAGGGNEQFF. The DNA for the CDR3 is TGCGCCAGCAGCTCTGGACTAGCGGGAGGGGGCAATGAGCAGTTCTTC.